The clone carrying this T cell receptor beta chain occurred a few times. These data belong to a study of OX40 agonist ivuxolimab in advanced cancers. The CDR3 runs 15 residues. Germline CDR1 and CDR2: SGHTA and FQGNSA. V shed 6 bases and J shed 1 base, with 13 bases lying between them. Generated by immunoSEQ multiplex PCR, the TCRdb table keeps only in-frame clones and is missing some. The sample lists roughly 66,000 clones, approximately 90% occurring once. This sample comprised CD4+ or CD8+ T cells sorted from blood, obtained in a trial of the OX40 agonist ivuxolimab. This sequence was found in an adult with an advanced solid tumor such as melanoma, head and neck, liver or kidney cancer. The rearrangement links TRBV7-2 to TRBJ2-1; D may be TRBD1 (6 bases). In DNA form, the CDR3 reads TGTGCCAGCAGACGTACTACAGGGTCCTACAATGAGCAGTTCTTC. This codes for CASRRTTGSYNEQFF.